The present T cell receptor beta chain was sequenced within a study of blood T cells in healthy people across ages. General observations from the study: Roughly linear age-related decline in beta diversity appeared, significant by age 40. Researchers said unsorted PBMCs prevented a conclusive naive versus antigen-experienced comparison. There was a strong correlation between TCR beta diversity and naive T cell percentage.

This clonotype was seen at least ten times. Its antigen is undetermined. Deletions cut 2 bases from V and 2 bases from J, with 6 bases between. This CDR3 contains 13 residues. The germline V gene encodes CDR1 SGHKS and CDR2 YYEKEE (reference sequence). A second 7 to 11 cycle PCR used barcoded and J-beta primers. Each sample yielded at least 2.5 million CDR3-containing paired-end reads. From the 5' RACE reads, TCRdb called clonotypes with MiXCR, one entry per CDR3 protein. This table holds about 650,000 distinct CDR3 sequences, 45% to 60% found once. The sequence was collected from a woman aged 80 or older in good health. The rearrangement joins TRBV5-5 to TRBJ2-3, with D unclear. The sequenced sample consisted of blood. The CDR3 sequence is CASSFSPTDTQYF. CDR3 coding DNA: TGTGCCAGCAGCTTCTCCCCCACAGATACGCAGTATTTT.